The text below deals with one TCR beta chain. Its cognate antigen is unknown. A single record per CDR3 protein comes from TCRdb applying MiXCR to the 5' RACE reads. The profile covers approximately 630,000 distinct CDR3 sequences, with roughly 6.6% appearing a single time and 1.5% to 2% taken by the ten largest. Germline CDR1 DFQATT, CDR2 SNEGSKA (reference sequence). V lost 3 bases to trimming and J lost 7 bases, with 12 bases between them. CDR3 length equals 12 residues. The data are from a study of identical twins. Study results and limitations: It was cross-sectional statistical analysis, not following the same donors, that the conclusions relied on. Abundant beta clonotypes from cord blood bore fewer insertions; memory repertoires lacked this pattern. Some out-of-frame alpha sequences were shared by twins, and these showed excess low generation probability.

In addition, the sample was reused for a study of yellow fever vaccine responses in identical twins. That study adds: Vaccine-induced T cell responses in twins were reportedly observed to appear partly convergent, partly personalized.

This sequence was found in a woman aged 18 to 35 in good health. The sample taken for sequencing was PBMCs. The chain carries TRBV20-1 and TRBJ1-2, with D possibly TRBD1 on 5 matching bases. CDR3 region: CSARNAGFGYTF. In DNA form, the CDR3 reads TGCAGTGCTAGGAATGCAGGGTTTGGCTACACCTTC.